Below are 2 T cell receptor beta chains sequenced from a single sample in a study of Graves' ophthalmopathy and Graves' hyperthyroidism. RNA transcripts were the source from which TCR beta CDR3 regions were amplified. HTBI-primed first-round RT-PCR preceded second-round multiplex PCR. TCRdb re-derived calls from the multiplex PCR reads in MiXCR, one entry per CDR3 protein. The sample yields a few hundred thousand distinct CDR3 sequences, just over 15% seen once. Material: peripheral blood. These receptors were obtained from a woman between 18 and 29 years old with stable Graves' hyperthyroidism.

Ten or more counts support this clonotype. The chain combines TRBV3-1 with TRBJ1-1, with D maybe TRBD1 (5 bases). Trimming took off 4 bases at V and 2 bases at J, with 11 bases between the two ends. Germline CDR1 reads LGHDT; CDR2 reads YNNKEL (reference sequence). There are 14 residues in the CDR3. The CDR3 nucleotides are TGTGCCAGCAGCCTGTATACAGGTAACACTGAAGCTTTCTTT. Translated, it gives CASSLYTGNTEAFF.

This clonotype came up many times. The chain uses TRBV9 and TRBJ2-7; 9 nucleotides agree with TRBD1. Losses at the gene ends were 0 bases for V and 6 bases for J; bases not matched to a gene: 16. Germline V gives CDR1 SGDLS, CDR2 YYNGEE. The CDR3 is 18 residues long. The CDR3 bases are TGTGCCAGCAGCGTAGGAGCCGGGACAGGGTCTCCAATCGGCGAGCAGTACTTC. Its protein product is CASSVGAGTGSPIGEQYF. Filled out from reference TRBV9 and TRBJ2-7, the complete variable domain reads DSGVTQTPKHLITATGQRVTLRCSPRSGDLSVYWYQQSLDQGLQFLIQYYNGEERAKGNILERFSAQQFPDLHSELNLSSLELGDSALYFCASSVGAGTGSPIGEQYFGPGTRLTVT.